Below, 10 T cell receptor beta chains from the same sample are listed, as sequenced in a study of blood T cell repertoires in COVID-19 (TCRdb year 2020). Library construction relied on the immunoSEQ multiplex PCR assay. Imported from immuneACCESS, the table was reduced by TCRdb to in-frame sequences with V and J called. These copies leave out some clones; in studies compared against another copy, an unresolved V gene accounts for under half, and the cause of the remainder is not known. The sample has just over 350,000 clones on record, less than 90% of them singletons. The ten most abundant clones make up about 7.6% of the sample. Sequenced material: peripheral blood. These receptors all stem from an older woman with COVID-19, enrolled during active disease.

The DNA of the CDR3 is TGTGCCAGCAGACTAGGGTTCCTCGACGCCGGGGAGCTGTTTTTT. Protein: CASRLGFLDAGELFF. The chain is built from TRBV7-2 and TRBJ2-2, with D perhaps matching TRBD2 (5 bases). V lost 6 bases and J lost 6, with 17 bases in between. Germline CDR1 SGHTA, CDR2 FQGNSA. This CDR3 has 15 amino acids.

This sequence joins TRBV23-1 and TRBJ1-2; 7 nucleotides align to TRBD1. TRBV23-1 is an open reading frame, and its role is uncertain. The length of the CDR3 is 16 residues. V gave up 0 bases and J gave up 4 bases; unmatched junction bases: 8. CDR3 sequence reads: CASSQSDRYYFYGYTF. The CDR3 bases are TGCGCCAGCAGTCAATCGGACAGGTACTACTTCTATGGCTACACCTTC.

The CDR3 DNA is TGTGCCAGCTCACCAATGACAGACACTGAAGCTTTCTTT. It translates to CASSPMTDTEAFF. This chain connects TRBV18 to TRBJ1-1; the D gene is possibly TRBD1 (5 bases). V was trimmed by 2 bases and J by 3 bases, leaving 7 bases between them. Germline CDR1 reads KGHSH; CDR2 reads LQKENI. This CDR3 region has 13 residues.

The V and J genes are TRBV19 and TRBJ1-2; D is ambiguous. With 1 base removed from V and 4 bases from J, the gap between germline ends came to 7 bases. Germline values: CDR1 LNHDA, CDR2 SQIVND (reference sequence). CDR3 length: 13 amino acids. CDR3 region: CASSIGQIYGYTF. In nucleotides, the CDR3 is TGTGCCAGTAGTATAGGTCAGATCTATGGCTACACCTTC.

V usage is TRBV7-2 and J usage is TRBJ1-1; D not resolved. Germline CDR1 is SGHTA and CDR2 is FQGNSA. CDR3 length equals 19 residues. V shed 1 base and J shed 4 bases, with 25 bases lying between them. CDR3 bases: TGTGCCAGCAGCTTAGACCCCGCGGTCTCACTCCGGGCGGGCACTGAAGCTTTCTTT. It specifies CASSLDPAVSLRAGTEAFF. Looking up the rest from reference TRBV7-2 and TRBJ1-1 gives the full variable domain: GAGVSQSPSNKVTEKGKDVELRCDPISGHTALYWYRQSLGQGLEFLIYFQGNSAPDKSGLPSDRFSAERTGGSVSTLTIQRTQQEDSAVYLCASSLDPAVSLRAGTEAFFGQGTRLTVV.

The V gene is TRBV7-9, the J gene TRBJ2-3, with D unresolved. Germline assignment: CDR1 SEHNR and CDR2 FQNEAQ (reference sequence). V was shortened by 3 bases and J by 6 bases, with 4 bases between the two germline ends. The CDR3 has 11 amino acids. The CDR3 sequence is CASSFLDTQYF. The DNA for the CDR3 is TGTGCCAGCAGCTTCCTCGATACGCAGTATTTT.

The chain has TRBV7-6 and TRBJ1-2; D might be TRBD1 (6 bases). In germline, CDR1 is SGHVS, CDR2 FNYEAQ. The CDR3 is 16 residues long. The V gene lost 5 bases and the J gene lost 2 bases, with 18 bases spanning the gap. CDR3 region: CASSLGTDSWNYGYTF. In DNA form, the CDR3 reads TGTGCCAGCAGCCTAGGGACGGACAGTTGGAACTATGGCTACACCTTC.

The CDR3 is CASSPDRYGYTF. As DNA, the CDR3 is TGTGCCAGCAGTCCCGACAGGTACGGCTACACCTTC. This chain uses TRBV12-3 or TRBV12-4 with TRBJ1-2, with D tentatively TRBD1 (6 bases). CDR3 length: 12 residues. The V end was cut by 5 bases, the J end by 8 bases, with 12 bases between.

This sequence joins TRBV6-5 and TRBJ2-3, with unresolved D. Germline V CDR1 and CDR2: MNHEY, SVGAGI. The V end lost 0 bases, the J end lost 4 bases, and 11 bases lay between the germline ends. The CDR3 contains 15 residues. In DNA, the CDR3 is TGTGCCAGCAGTTACTCCTCCGGTTTCCCAGATACGCAGTATTTT. Translated: CASSYSSGFPDTQYF.

This chain uses TRBV2 with TRBJ1-1; D possibly corresponds to TRBD1 (6 bases). V was clipped by 5 bases and J by 2 bases, with 18 bases between them. This CDR3 is built from 16 residues. Germline V gene data show CDR1 as SNHLY and CDR2 as FYNNEI. CDR3 protein: CASSKGPDRGNTEAFF. The DNA of the CDR3 is TGTGCCAGCAGTAAAGGACCGGACAGAGGAAACACTGAAGCTTTCTTT.